The rows below give T cell receptor beta chains drawn from one sample of a study of blood T cell repertoires in COVID-19. Clones were sequenced by immunoSEQ multiplex PCR, and TCRdb holds only the in-frame ones, with some missing. This sample has more than 95,000 clones, with around nine tenths found just once. Sequenced: peripheral blood. The receptors come from a man aged 55 to 70 with acute or convalescent COVID-19. The CDR3 runs from the conserved cysteine through the conserved F or W. D genes are given only for firm matches. The listing skips clone size in some rows; elsewhere it reads once, few, many or a size class.

CDR3nt | CDR3aa | j_gene | v_gene | abundance | d_gene | len
TGTGCCAGCAGCCAAGATTTACGGGGGGCGAATGAAAAACTGTTTTTT | CASSQDLRGANEKLFF | TRBJ1-4 | TRBV3-1/TRBV3-2 | NA | NA | 16
TGTGCCAGTAGTATCTTAAGGGGGCCTGGCTACACCTTC | CASSILRGPGYTF | TRBJ1-2 | TRBV19 | once | TRBD1 | 13
TGTGCTAGTGGCTCCGTCGGGAGCAATGAGCAGTTCTTC | CASGSVGSNEQFF | TRBJ2-1 | TRBV12-5 | NA | NA | 13
TGTGCCAGCAGTGCCCCCCCGGGAGGGCCTACTAACTATGGCTACACCTTC | CASSAPPGGPTNYGYTF | TRBJ1-2 | TRBV2 | NA | NA | 17
TGCGCCAGCAGCTTGGGGGACAGGGGTGGGAATCAGCCCCAGCATTTT | CASSLGDRGGNQPQHF | TRBJ1-5 | TRBV5-1 | NA | TRBD1 | 16
TGTGCCAGCAGCCAAGACGACAGGGGGCGACAGCCCCAGCATTTT | CASSQDDRGRQPQHF | TRBJ1-5 | TRBV4-2 | NA | TRBD1 | 15
TGTGCCAGCAGCATCGGACAGGGGGGCGGCTACACCTTC | CASSIGQGGGYTF | TRBJ1-2 | TRBV7-9 | NA | TRBD1 | 13
TGTGCCAGCAGTTACTCCAGGGGAAACGCTTTCTTT | CASSYSRGNAFF | TRBJ1-1 | TRBV6-5 | NA | NA | 12
TGTGCCAGCAGCTTAGCACAGGGGCTCACCGGGGAGCTGTTTTTT | CASSLAQGLTGELFF | TRBJ2-2 | TRBV11-2 | NA | TRBD1 | 15
TGTGCCAGCAGTTACTTTGGGCGAACTTATGGCTACACCTTC | CASSYFGRTYGYTF | TRBJ1-2 | TRBV6-2/TRBV6-3 | NA | NA | 14
TGCAGCGTTGAAGCCCCTTTTAAGGGGTTGTATGGCTACACCTTC | CSVEAPFKGLYGYTF | TRBJ1-2 | TRBV29-1 | NA | NA | 15
TGCAGCGACAGACTAGCGGGGGCCCCAGATACGCAGTATTTT | CSDRLAGAPDTQYF | TRBJ2-3 | TRBV29-1 | NA | TRBD2 | 14
TGTGCCAGCAGAGCCGGGACAGGGAAATTTTCTTTC | CASRAGTGKFSF | TRBJ1-2 | TRBV2 | NA | TRBD1 | 12
TGTGCCAGCAGTACCCGGACAGGGGGTAATCAGCCCCAGCATTTT | CASSTRTGGNQPQHF | TRBJ1-5 | TRBV6-6 | NA | TRBD1 | 15
TGTGCCAGTAGAAAACTCAGGGGGCAGGGGAGCAATCAGCCCCAGCATTTT | CASRKLRGQGSNQPQHF | TRBJ1-5 | TRBV19 | NA | TRBD1 | 17
TGTGCCAGCAGCTTGGCCGGGAACCTCTACAATGAGCAGTTCTTC | CASSLAGNLYNEQFF | TRBJ2-1 | TRBV5-5 | NA | NA | 15
TGTGCCTGGAACGGGCAGGGGCTTCCTTATAATGGCTACACCTTC | CAWNGQGLPYNGYTF | TRBJ1-2 | TRBV30 | NA | NA | 15
TGCGCCAGCAGCCATTCGCAGGGGGCGCAGAATGAAGCTTTCTTT | CASSHSQGAQNEAFF | TRBJ1-1 | TRBV5-1 | NA | TRBD1 | 15
TGTGCCAGCAGCTTACAGGACAGACTCCTTTATGGCTACACCTTC | CASSLQDRLLYGYTF | TRBJ1-2 | TRBV7-9 | NA | NA | 15
TGTGCCAGTAGTATAGATCGGCGCGGGGGACAGGGGGCGATTGAAGCTTTCTTT | CASSIDRRGGQGAIEAFF | TRBJ1-1 | TRBV19 | NA | TRBD1 | 18
TGTGCCAGCAGCGTAGTGGCAGCCGGGGCCGGGGAGCTGTTTTTT | CASSVVAAGAGELFF | TRBJ2-2 | TRBV9 | NA | NA | 15
TGTGCCAGTAGCGGGAGCGGGGGGTTAGATCAGCCCCAGCATTTT | CASSGSGGLDQPQHF | TRBJ1-5 | TRBV19 | NA | NA | 15
TGTGCCACTCAACGGGGACTTTCCACAGATACGCAGTATTTT | CATQRGLSTDTQYF | TRBJ2-3 | TRBV6-5 | NA | NA | 14
TGCGCCAGCAGTGAGTCCGGGTTAGCGGGGGACAGCACAGATACGCAGTATTTT | CASSESGLAGDSTDTQYF | TRBJ2-3 | TRBV10-1 | NA | TRBD2 | 18
TGTGCCAGCAGTTTTGTGGGCTATGAGCAGTTCTTC | CASSFVGYEQFF | TRBJ2-1 | TRBV12-3/TRBV12-4 | NA | NA | 12
TGCGCCAGCAGTGAAGCAGGAGATACGCAGTATTTT | CASSEAGDTQYF | TRBJ2-3 | TRBV10-1 | NA | NA | 12
TGTGCCAGCAGCTTAGATTCAGGGCCCTACGAGCAGTACTTC | CASSLDSGPYEQYF | TRBJ2-7 | TRBV7-2 | NA | NA | 14
TGCGCCAGCAGCTTGGGACTAGCGAGCTACAATGAGCAGTTCTTC | CASSLGLASYNEQFF | TRBJ2-1 | TRBV5-1 | NA | TRBD2 | 15
TGTGCCAGCAGTTCCGGGACTAGCGGCTACGAGCAGTACTTC | CASSSGTSGYEQYF | TRBJ2-7 | TRBV27 | NA | TRBD2 | 14
TGTGCCAGCACCCCCGCCGCCTTACAGGGTTCTGGCTACGAGCAGTACTTC | CASTPAALQGSGYEQYF | TRBJ2-7 | TRBV5-6 | NA | NA | 17
TGTGCCAGCAGCCCACAGGGGGCAAATCAGCCCCAGCATTTT | CASSPQGANQPQHF | TRBJ1-5 | TRBV7-9 | NA | TRBD1 | 14
TGTGCCAGCAGCTTCAACAGGGACAATTCACCCCTCCACTTT | CASSFNRDNSPLHF | TRBJ1-6 | TRBV7-2 | NA | NA | 14
TGCGCCAGCAGCCCCTATCCCTGGGGGGGGGCAACCAAAAGTAGCTCTGGAAACACCATATATTTT | CASSPYPWGGATKSSSGNTIYF | TRBJ1-3 | TRBV5-1 | NA | NA | 22
TGTGCCAGCAGACCTACTAGCGGGGTCCAGTATTTT | CASRPTSGVQYF | TRBJ2-3 | TRBV6-5 | once | TRBD2 | 12
TGTGCCAGCGACCTCGGGACTAGCGGGAATGAGCAGTTCTTC | CASDLGTSGNEQFF | TRBJ2-1 | TRBV6-5 | once | TRBD2 | 14
TGTGCCAGCAGTCTAGGGCGGGGGAGTACAGATACGCAGTATTTT | CASSLGRGSTDTQYF | TRBJ2-3 | TRBV6-6 | NA | TRBD2 | 15
TGCGCCAGCAGCTTGGCTCGGGGGAGCACTGAAGCTTTCTTT | CASSLARGSTEAFF | TRBJ1-1 | TRBV5-1 | NA | NA | 14
TGTGCCAGCAGCACCACAGGGTCCAGCAATCAGCCCCAGCATTTT | CASSTTGSSNQPQHF | TRBJ1-5 | TRBV6-5 | NA | NA | 15
TGTGCCAGCAGCGTAGAAAGCGGGGGGGCGGGTACGCAGTATTTT | CASSVESGGAGTQYF | TRBJ2-3 | TRBV9 | NA | TRBD2 | 15
TGTGCCAGCAGCTCGCGGGGGGGGGCTGGAAACACCATATATTTT | CASSSRGGAGNTIYF | TRBJ1-3 | TRBV7-2 | NA | NA | 15
TGTGCCAGCAGCCGAACAGACCGAAAGGCCCAGCATTTT | CASSRTDRKAQHF | TRBJ1-5 | TRBV28 | NA | NA | 13
TGTGCCAGCCAAGAGGGACAGGGGAACAATCAGCCCCAGCATTTT | CASQEGQGNNQPQHF | TRBJ1-5 | TRBV19 | NA | TRBD1 | 15
TGTGCCAGCAGCGTAGATCCAGGGCCCTATAATTCACCCCTCCACTTT | CASSVDPGPYNSPLHF | TRBJ1-6 | TRBV9 | NA | NA | 16
TGTGCCAGCAGCAGGACAGGTCTCGGGCATACAGATACGCAGTATTTT | CASSRTGLGHTDTQYF | TRBJ2-3 | TRBV9 | NA | TRBD1 | 16
TGCAGCGTTGACAGGACAGGGAGTTTGGGTGGCTACACCTTC | CSVDRTGSLGGYTF | TRBJ1-2 | TRBV29-1 | NA | TRBD1 | 14
TGTGCCAGCAGCTTGCACAGGGTCGACTATGGCTACACCTTC | CASSLHRVDYGYTF | TRBJ1-2 | TRBV5-6 | NA | NA | 14
TGTGCCAGCTCAACGATATTGGGACAGAACACTGAAGCTTTCTTT | CASSTILGQNTEAFF | TRBJ1-1 | TRBV18 | NA | NA | 15
TGCGCCAGCAGTGGTAACAGCCCCAATTCACCCCTCCACTTT | CASSGNSPNSPLHF | TRBJ1-6 | TRBV10-2 | NA | NA | 14
TGTGCCAGCAGCTTAGCGGGGGGGTTTGGGGAGACCCAGTACTTC | CASSLAGGFGETQYF | TRBJ2-5 | TRBV11-2 | NA | TRBD2 | 15
TGTGCCATCAGTGGTGGTTCGTACACCCTTAACTATGGCTACACCTTC | CAISGGSYTLNYGYTF | TRBJ1-2 | TRBV10-3 | NA | NA | 16
TGTGCCAGCAGCGTAACGGGACAGGGTATCGGGACGAACACTGAAGCTTTCTTT | CASSVTGQGIGTNTEAFF | TRBJ1-1 | TRBV9 | NA | TRBD1 | 18
TGTGCCAGCAGTTTAATGACAGGGGACACTGAAGCTTTCTTT | CASSLMTGDTEAFF | TRBJ1-1 | TRBV28 | NA | TRBD1 | 14
TGTGCCAGCAGCTCCGACGAGGGAGGTCCTGGCTACACCTTC | CASSSDEGGPGYTF | TRBJ1-2 | TRBV7-2 | NA | NA | 14
TGTGCCAGTAGTGCCCTGACAGGGCGGACTGAAAAACTGTTTTTT | CASSALTGRTEKLFF | TRBJ1-4 | TRBV19 | NA | TRBD1 | 15